The entry that follows covers one T cell receptor (beta chain) sequence. The specificity of this receptor is unknown. The cohort was made up of under 800 healthy bone marrow donors. Cohort members were all nominally healthy when sampled, although unrecorded immune exposures were likely present. The donor tested CMV seronegative and was one of the 352 seronegative cohort members. Every donor gave a peripheral blood sample, and the peripheral blood mononuclear cells from that sample were used for TCR beta sequencing. Genomic DNA extraction from the blood cell samples was performed with the Qiagen DNeasy Blood Extraction Kit. This entry is derived from a study of cytomegalovirus exposure and HLA in healthy donors (dated by TCRdb to the late 2010s). Context from the whole study: In an earlier analysis of around 540 of the donors, 276 Gb of sequence data and 90 million to 130 million unique TCR beta sequences from roughly 200 million T cells were reported. About 320 gigabases of sequencing data and tens of millions of unique TCR sequences were included in an early release covering around 650 HLA-typed donors. Among the roughly 390 genotyped donors, roughly 80% belonged to the genetic ancestry cluster associated with self-reported Caucasian donors. The aim of the study was to test whether cataloging public T cell receptors could identify signatures of past pathogen exposure. Using immunosequencing, the study profiled T cell repertoires from 550 to 750 subjects and related those repertoires to cytomegalovirus serostatus. A separate validation cohort of 90 to 150 different subjects was used in addition to the roughly 670-subject first cohort. The study combined high-throughput TCR immunosequencing, statistical association of individual TCRs with disease status, and machine learning to predict cytomegalovirus infection status. A later analysis re-analyzed previously published TCR beta repertoires from 650 to 800 donors and added high-resolution HLA genotyping to study TCR occurrence patterns. Rather than using new phenotypic data, the later analysis identified candidate immune exposures from TCR beta sequences and from how often those sequences occurred across donors. In an earlier analysis of roughly 580 of the donors, high-throughput TCR beta sequencing was used to judge whether each TCR beta V gene segment behaved as functional or pseudogenic. Donor age, sex, ethnicity and CMV serostatus were collected together with the repertoire data. Genome-wide SNP genotypes for about 55% of the roughly 670 donors were used in a later genetic analysis, which treated that subset as a discovery cohort. Every discovery cohort repertoire had been produced on one sequencing platform. Both class I and class II loci were covered by HLA typing, at four-digit resolution. The number of typed donors differed by locus: about 620-630 for A, B, C, DRB1 and DQB1; 500 to 550 for DQA1; 606 for DPA1; and around 470 for DPB1. About five DR-DQ haplotypes were treated as single units for association and clustering because of strong linkage in the cohort. Among some 410 genotyped donors of the cohort, an average of around 250,000 unique TCR beta nucleotide sequences was sequenced per donor, of which about 20% were non-productive.

Library creation used the immunoSEQ multiplex PCR assay. For the multiplex PCR, a mixture combining 60 forward primers for TCR Vbeta segments and 13 reverse primers for TCR Jbeta segments was used. A multiplex PCR assay on genomic DNA amplified the CDR3 region of rearranged TCR beta genes. On the Illumina HiSeq System, the amplified TCR beta libraries were sequenced as 87-base-pair reads. Processing in the source paper ran as follows. A later analysis counted about 82 million unique TCR beta chains across the 666 repertoires, and around 9.9 million of these chains were shared by at least two donors. A nearest-neighbor algorithm error-corrected the raw reads and collapsed the reads into unique sequences, merging closely related sequences to remove PCR and sequencing errors. CDR3 sequences were aligned to IMGT reference sequences to assign V, D and J gene segments. Each retained sequence needed at least a six-nucleotide match to both a V gene segment and a J gene segment. Rearrangements were classified as productive when the CDR3 lacked stop codons and remained in frame with V and J, and all other rearrangements were classified as non-productive. Following IMGT convention, CDR3 was defined as the stretch from the second conserved V-encoded cysteine up to the conserved J-encoded phenylalanine. The earlier analysis of a few hundred of the donors excluded any sequence lacking an unambiguous match to a single V gene segment. In an earlier analysis of approximately 500 of the donors, a V segment was called functional when productive rearrangements were above 56.7%, and segregating when the standard deviation between donors exceeded 5%. A statistical classification framework was developed to diagnose cytomegalovirus status using the catalog of TCR beta chain sequences. In a later analysis, V and J genes were assigned by comparing TCR nucleotide sequences against IMGT/GENE-DB human TR gene sequences. Using the TCRdist pipeline, a later analysis assigned CDR3 sequences along with most-parsimonious VDJ recombination scenarios. A later analysis defined each TCR beta chain by its CDR3 amino acid sequence plus V-gene family, and excluded reads lacking a unique V-gene family. A later analysis removed 450 to 600 highly shared, low-generation-probability nucleotide sequences to deal with suspected cross-contamination and a sequencing artifact. For each public chain, a later analysis derived a clonal expansion index from normalized ranks of inferred template counts within each repertoire. A later analysis computed generation probabilities with a VDJ recombination model fitted to out-of-frame rearrangements, and checked the results against IGoR. In a later analysis, hypergeometric tests were used to score TCR-TCR, TCR-HLA and TCR-CMV co-occurrence, with a repertoire-size bias correction applied to TCR pairs. A later analysis estimated false discovery rates by permuting HLA or CMV assignments 20 times. In a later analysis, co-occurring TCRs were grouped with DBSCAN, and TCRdist sequence similarity was added when clustering was performed within HLA-allele-positive subsets. Repertoires with fewer than 30,000 or more than 120,000 public chains were left out of co-occurrence clustering, as were four to six repertoires with anomalous nucleotide sharing. TCRdb provides this immuneACCESS table in a form limited to in-frame rearrangements. Some clones are lacking; in checked studies, under half of them reflect an unresolved V gene, and why the rest are absent is not known. That table gives V, J and clone size, and the DNA gave D and trimming. This sample's clone table shows approximately 150,000 clones. 1.6% of the sample is taken by the ten largest.

Summary of the overall study and its limitations: Correlated functional status among segregating V segments might reflect linkage disequilibrium, but an unknown experimental factor could not be ruled out. Compared with equally common non-associated chains, HLA-associated TCR beta chains in a later analysis were more clonally expanded and had lower generation probabilities. V-gene and J-gene trimming of TCR beta chains was associated with a missense DCLRE1C variant in a later genetic analysis, and the association was replicated in an independent cohort. The sequencing pipeline was judged likely to have produced a cluster of highly shared sequence variants as a technical artifact. The study listed 164 TCR beta chains as associated with cytomegalovirus. Most TCR sequences were observed very rarely across donors, whereas some public TCRs were present in many individuals. The authors suggested that the approach could potentially be extended to other disease states and immunological phenotypes. A later analysis found that most CMV-associated TCR beta chains appeared HLA-restricted, with HLA associations seemingly driven largely by CMV exposure. Cytomegalovirus status was reported to be diagnosed by the classifier with high specificity and sensitivity in both the original and validation cohorts. Compared with the roughly 720-donor mean, donors in an Asian-associated ancestry cluster had fewer N-insertions in productive TCRs, according to a later genetic analysis. Specific HLA alleles were associated with roughly 17,000 TCR beta sequences at a false discovery rate of 0.05 in a later analysis. In an earlier analysis of approximately 600 of the donors, most TCR beta V segments were observed in productive rearrangements about 87% or about 30% of the time, broadly matching IMGT annotations. Roughly uniform sequencing depth across donors was assumed in presence/absence analyses, although this assumption may not hold. Strong co-occurrence of HLA alleles, especially DR and DQ, made assigning TCR associations to individual alleles difficult. A later analysis found that TCR association rates varied across HLA loci, with DRB1 alleles showing the most associated TCRs and HLA-C alleles the fewest. Only TCR beta chains were sequenced in this cohort, and the absence of alpha or paired-chain data limited detectable features. HLA typing was unavailable for some donors at each locus, so association tests used only the typed subset. Because counts were too low, seventeen rarely observed V segments, including chromosome 9 orphons, were excluded from the earlier analysis of about 500 of the donors. A further reported finding was that TCR beta sequences accurately predicted the HLA-A and HLA-B alleles for most subjects in the first cohort. Several of the top co-occurrence clusters appeared to be linked to parvovirus B19, influenza, CMV and Epstein-Barr virus, according to a later analysis. CMV serostatus was the only immune exposure information available for the cohort. In vitro tests confirmed that three of the cytomegalovirus-associated TCR beta chains recognize cytomegalovirus antigens.

Source material: PBMCs. The receptor was derived from a woman in her fifties or sixties in good health and CMV-seronegative.

CDR3 protein: CASTTPGDTQYF. The DNA sequence is as follows: TGTGCCAGCACCACACCCGGGGATACGCAGTATTTT. Rearrangement joined TRBV27 to TRBJ2-3, with the D gene call left open. CDR1 and CDR2 were assigned from the germline V gene (reference sequence) as MNHEY and SMNVEV. The junction shows trimming of 7 bases on V and 6 bases on J, plus 11 bases between the germline ends. The CDR3 has 12 amino acids, counting the end cysteine and phenylalanine. Only the CDR3 portion is preserved as DNA: 36 bases, with reading frame beginning at the first base.